Only a few counts were recorded for the clone carrying this T cell receptor (beta chain). Antigen: not known. These data belong to a study of post-analysis software for immune sequencing data. Study-wide background: Patients with relapsing-remitting, secondary progressive and progressive-relapsing multiple sclerosis courses were all represented.

Findings and limits, study-wide: A few TRBV segments were significantly more frequent in patients than in controls. TRBV5-6, TRBV5-1 and TRBV20-1 were among these segments. Same-batch samples co-clustered strongly by F measure. Normalized Chao1 diversity was significantly lower in multiple sclerosis patients than in controls.

Trimming stripped 2 bases from V and 8 bases from J, with 9 bases between. The V gene's germline CDR1 is MGHDK and CDR2 SYGVNS. The CDR3 loop spans 13 amino acids. Presence of unique molecular identifiers characterized the TCR beta cDNA libraries. Yield was approximately 500,000 cDNA molecules from around 0.96 to 9.9 million T cells. TCRdb ran MiXCR on the PCR reads and lists one entry per CDR3 protein. There are more than 500,000 distinct CDR3 sequences in the sample; around a third occur only once, and about 5.6% lies in the top ten. The sequenced sample was blood. This receptor was obtained from a girl under 18 with multiple sclerosis. V gene TRBV25-1 combines with J gene TRBJ1-4; D gene ambiguous. In DNA form, the CDR3 reads TGTGCCAGCAGTGAACTCTGGGCGGAAAAACTGTTTTTT. This translates into CASSELWAEKLFF.